The present T cell receptor beta chain was sequenced within a study of OX40 agonist ivuxolimab in advanced cancers. Study outcomes and limitations: Researchers report that CD8+ T cells had, on average, more expanded clones than CD4+.

Clones were read by immunoSEQ multiplex PCR, and TCRdb kept only the in-frame ones, dropping some. Among approximately 66,000 clones listed, approximately 86% were seen once. Note on this clone: Its specificity is not known.

This CDR3 region has 19 residues. Sequencing used CD4+ or CD8+ T cells sorted from blood, obtained in a trial of the OX40 agonist ivuxolimab. This TCR derives from an adult with an advanced solid tumor such as melanoma, head and neck, liver or kidney cancer. The chain employs TRBV21-1 and TRBJ2-2; the D segment call TRBD1 is taken from the table without a DNA check. TRBV21-1 is assigned pseudogene status. CDR3 residues: CASSKVWRHLFANTGELFF. CDR3 DNA sequence: TGTGCCAGCAGCAAAGTTTGGCGACATCTGTTCGCGAACACCGGGGAGCTGTTTTTT.